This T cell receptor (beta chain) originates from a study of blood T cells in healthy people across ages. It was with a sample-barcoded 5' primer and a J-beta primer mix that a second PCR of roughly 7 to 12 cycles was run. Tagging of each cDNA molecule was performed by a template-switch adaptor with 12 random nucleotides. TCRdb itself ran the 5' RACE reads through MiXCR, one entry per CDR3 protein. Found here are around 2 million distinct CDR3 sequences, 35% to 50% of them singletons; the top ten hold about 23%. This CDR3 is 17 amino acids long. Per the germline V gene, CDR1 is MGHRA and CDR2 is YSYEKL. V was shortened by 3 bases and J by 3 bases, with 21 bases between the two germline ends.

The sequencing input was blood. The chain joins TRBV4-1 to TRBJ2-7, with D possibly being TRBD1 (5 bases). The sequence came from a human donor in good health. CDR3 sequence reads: CASSHIRNRGTNYEQYF. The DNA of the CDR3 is TGCGCCAGCAGCCACATAAGAAATAGGGGCACCAACTACGAGCAGTACTTC.